The 13 T cell receptor beta chains below all came from one sample that was sequenced in a study of blood T cell repertoires in COVID-19. Data came from immunoSEQ multiplex PCR; TCRdb stores just in-frame clones and leaves some out. The table includes approximately 350,000 clones, roughly nine tenths detected once. Sequencing was carried out using PBMCs or T cells enriched from blood (not recorded which). The source is a young man who had recovered from COVID-19.

The genes are TRBV4-1 and TRBJ1-1; the match to TRBD1 covers 8 bases. There are 15 residues in the CDR3. Per the germline V gene, CDR1 is MGHRA and CDR2 is YSYEKL. With 3 bases clipped from V and 5 bases from J, the junction kept 8 bases outside the gene matches. CDR3 protein: CASSHPQGARTEAFF. In nucleotides, the CDR3 is TGCGCCAGCAGCCACCCTCAGGGGGCGCGTACTGAAGCTTTCTTT.

The rearrangement links TRBV30 to TRBJ2-7; D is perhaps TRBD1 (5 bases). The CDR3 has 14 amino acids. The ends were cut back, 2 bases at V and 0 bases at J, with 11 bases in the middle. From germline, CDR1 is GTSNPN and CDR2 SVGIG (reference sequence). This CDR3 reads CAWSTGLSSYEQYF. The DNA of the CDR3 is TGTGCCTGGAGTACAGGCTTGAGCTCCTACGAGCAGTACTTC.

J is TRBJ1-4 and V is TRBV5-1, with TRBD1 identical over 7 bases. The CDR3 has 15 amino acids. Germline CDR1 SGHRS, CDR2 YFSETQ. Trimming removed 4 bases from V and 7 bases from J; junction bases left unmatched: 10. Written as DNA, the CDR3 is TGCGCCAGCAGCCCTAGGGACAGTCGAAGTGAAAAACTGTTTTTT. Protein: CASSPRDSRSEKLFF.

The rearrangement links TRBV7-9 to TRBJ2-1, with D maybe TRBD2 (5 bases). The CDR3 totals 13 residues. The V end was cut by 4 bases, the J end by 8 bases, with 12 bases between. Germline loops: CDR1 SEHNR, CDR2 FQNEAQ (reference sequence). The CDR3, as DNA: TGTGCCAGCAGCTCCTCCCAGAGGGATGAGCAGTTCTTC. Translating it yields CASSSSQRDEQFF.

V usage is TRBV6-5 and J usage is TRBJ1-3, with D possibly TRBD1 on 5 matching bases. CDR1 MNHEY and CDR2 SVGAGI come from the germline V gene. The CDR3 is 15 residues long. The V end was cut by 5 bases, the J end by 0 bases, with 11 bases between. The CDR3, as DNA: TGTGCCAGCAGTCTCAGGGTTTCCTCTGGAAACACCATATATTTT. It codes for CASSLRVSSGNTIYF.

This clone appeared a single time. One base away lies a much larger clone, so this may be a sequencing read error. The V gene is TRBV3-1 (or the pseudogene TRBV3-2), the J gene TRBJ2-3; 13 bases fit TRBD2. J lost 3 bases, V lost 4 bases, and 1 base had no gene match. Germline CDR1 LGHDT, CDR2 YNNKEL (reference sequence). This CDR3 has 15 amino acids. CDR3 region: CASSRTSGRTDTQYF. The CDR3 coding sequence is TGTGCCAGCAGCCGGACTAGCGGGAGAACAGATACGCAGTATTTT.

J is TRBJ2-2 and V is TRBV5-1; TRBD1 aligns across 7 bases. V shed 4 bases, J shed 2 bases, and the junction held 5 bases outside the gene matches. Germline lookup yields CDR1 SGHRS and CDR2 YFSETQ. This CDR3 comprises 15 residues. CDR3 amino acids: CASSDGTDNTGELFF. In nucleotides, the CDR3 is TGCGCCAGCAGCGACGGGACAGATAACACCGGGGAGCTGTTTTTT.

The chain links TRBV11-2 to TRBJ2-7, with TRBD2 identical over 10 bases. V trimming: 2 bases; J trimming: 5 bases; junction bases outside the gene matches: 9. The CDR3 consists of 16 residues. CDR1 and CDR2 (germline): SGHAT, FQNNGV. In DNA form, the CDR3 reads TGTGCCAGCAGCTTATTAGCTAGCGGGAGAATCCACGAGCAGTACTTC. This translates into CASSLLASGRIHEQYF.

The genes are TRBV6-5 and TRBJ1-1, with a tentative D call TRBD1 (5 bases). Germline CDR1 reads MNHEY; CDR2 reads SVGAGI. The CDR3 has 14 amino acids. The ends were cut back, 8 bases at V and 1 base at J, with 14 bases in the middle. The CDR3 protein is CASAPRVENTEAFF. DNA for the CDR3: TGTGCCAGCGCCCCCAGGGTGGAGAACACTGAAGCTTTCTTT.

The chain uses TRBV10-1 and TRBJ2-1, with 13 bases lining up with TRBD2. This CDR3 contains 18 residues. Trimming removed 7 bases from V and 3 bases from J; junction bases left unmatched: 12. Germline-derived CDR1 and CDR2 are WNHNN and SYGVQD (reference sequence). Here the CDR3 reads CASTPTSGGTRLYNEQFF. CDR3 bases: TGCGCCAGCACCCCGACTAGCGGGGGGACCCGACTCTACAATGAGCAGTTCTTC.

CDR3 DNA: TGTGCCAGCAGTTTTGGGCTAGCGGGAAGCTTCTCCTACAATGAGCAGTTCTTC. Its translation is CASSFGLAGSFSYNEQFF. The chain is built from TRBV28 and TRBJ2-1; 9 positions agree with TRBD2. CDR1 MDHEN and CDR2 SYDVKM come from the germline V gene. This CDR3 spans 18 amino acids. Unmatched junction bases numbered 9, after V lost 3 bases and J lost 0 bases.

The V and J genes are TRBV5-1 and TRBJ2-7; 8 bases line up with TRBD1. The CDR3 has 14 residues. Germline assignment: CDR1 SGHRS and CDR2 YFSETQ. V lost 7 bases and J lost 4; bases outside the gene matches: 10. The CDR3 reads CASSTGTGVYEQYF. The CDR3 bases are TGCGCCAGCTCTACCGGGACAGGAGTTTACGAGCAGTACTTC.

The rearrangement uses TRBV28 and TRBJ1-4; no clear D. V was shortened by 5 bases and J by 0 bases, with 13 bases between the two germline ends. Germline V lookup: CDR1 MDHEN, CDR2 SYDVKM. The CDR3 contains 16 residues. DNA of the CDR3: TGTGCCAGCAGTGACTTTCTGACCCCAACTAATGAAAAACTGTTTTTT. As protein: CASSDFLTPTNEKLFF.